The source of this T cell receptor beta chain is a study of T cell repertoires in cytomegalovirus infection (dated by TCRdb to the late 2010s). Some background on the complete study: Donor HLA type was relevant to the analysis, as public TCR beta signatures indicated carriage of CMV infection together with the matching HLA type.

As concerns this clonotype: Its binding antigen is unknown. Per-base quality was not reported, and no clone a single base away is much larger than it.

TCRdb shows the sequencer as Illumina HiSeq 1500. The public reads were reprocessed in TCRdb via fastp at Q25 and MiXCR, keeping in-frame beta chains. Identical CDR3 proteins give one entry, which carries the most common genes and DNA. The sample table records 60,000 to 85,000 distinct CDR3 sequences; about 22% of these occur just once. The biggest ten clones account for under 85% of the sample. Reading the germline V gene gives CDR1 LGHNT and CDR2 FRNRAP. V trim: 5 bases; J trim: 2 bases; unmatched bases: 11. The CDR3, cysteine through phenylalanine, is 16 amino acids long. The sequence is cut down to CDR3 DNA, 48 bases in frame from base 1. The study at large found these results: Carriers of CMV infection plus the relevant HLA type were discriminated by the cumulative frequency of public TCR beta family members in the study cohort and in an independent roughly 370-donor cohort. The ex vivo response was dominated by HLA-C-restricted CMV-specific TCR beta clonotypes, and the single most frequent clonotype in two of eight donors was supplied by these HLA-C-restricted clonotypes.

Material: PBMCs, sequenced either directly or after in vitro stimulation (not recorded which). Rearrangement joined TRBV12-5 to TRBJ2-5; TRBD2 fits 7 bases in the junction. This TCR was sampled from a human donor in good health (CMV status not recorded). Some clones in this sample may be carry-over from other donors' samples. The CDR3 region has the sequence CASGQGLGRAQETQYF. The DNA reads TGTGCTAGTGGTCAAGGCCTGGGGAGGGCACAAGAGACCCAGTACTTC.